These T cell receptor beta chains were read from a single sample in a study of T cells after yellow fever vaccination. One entry per CDR3 protein results from TCRdb running MiXCR on the 5' RACE reads. The sample carries 500,000 to 650,000 distinct CDR3 sequences, around a sixth recorded once. The specimen was PBMCs, collected 5 to 6 days after the first yellow fever vaccination. Receptors were obtained from a young man who received the YFV17D yellow fever vaccine. The conserved cysteine and the conserved F or W are not part of the CDR3 here.

v_gene: TRBV11-2; j_gene: TRBJ2-3; CDR3aa: ASSLGTGGGTDTQY
v_gene: TRBV19; j_gene: TRBJ1-1; CDR3aa: ASSIRSTGEAF
v_gene: TRBV19; j_gene: TRBJ2-1; CDR3aa: ARPTGVDGQF
v_gene: TRBV3-1; j_gene: TRBJ1-1; CDR3aa: ASSPLRSTEAF
v_gene: TRBV7-8; j_gene: TRBJ1-2; CDR3aa: ASSLARRRGPPNYGYT
v_gene: TRBV20-1; j_gene: TRBJ2-4; CDR3aa: SAGSGGATKNIQY
v_gene: TRBV5-1; j_gene: TRBJ1-1; CDR3aa: ASSSQWGSLNTEAF
v_gene: TRBV5-1; j_gene: TRBJ2-5; CDR3aa: ASSIGRLLETQY
v_gene: TRBV4-2; j_gene: TRBJ2-5; CDR3aa: ASSQVPLTLAGGQETQY
v_gene: TRBV2; j_gene: TRBJ2-2; CDR3aa: ASSVLSDGELF
v_gene: TRBV20-1; j_gene: TRBJ1-1; CDR3aa: SATTGFEAF
v_gene: TRBV6-5; j_gene: TRBJ1-2; CDR3aa: ASSWTEGVGGYT
v_gene: TRBV2; j_gene: TRBJ2-1; CDR3aa: ASTVLAEKAEQF
v_gene: TRBV12-3/TRBV12-4; j_gene: TRBJ1-6; CDR3aa: ASSLLRVDSPLH
v_gene: TRBV29-1; j_gene: TRBJ2-3; CDR3aa: SVDDRGSTDTQY
v_gene: TRBV9; j_gene: TRBJ2-7; CDR3aa: ASSVGQVGYEQY
v_gene: TRBV21-1; j_gene: TRBJ1-3; CDR3aa: ASSKIGGPGNTIY